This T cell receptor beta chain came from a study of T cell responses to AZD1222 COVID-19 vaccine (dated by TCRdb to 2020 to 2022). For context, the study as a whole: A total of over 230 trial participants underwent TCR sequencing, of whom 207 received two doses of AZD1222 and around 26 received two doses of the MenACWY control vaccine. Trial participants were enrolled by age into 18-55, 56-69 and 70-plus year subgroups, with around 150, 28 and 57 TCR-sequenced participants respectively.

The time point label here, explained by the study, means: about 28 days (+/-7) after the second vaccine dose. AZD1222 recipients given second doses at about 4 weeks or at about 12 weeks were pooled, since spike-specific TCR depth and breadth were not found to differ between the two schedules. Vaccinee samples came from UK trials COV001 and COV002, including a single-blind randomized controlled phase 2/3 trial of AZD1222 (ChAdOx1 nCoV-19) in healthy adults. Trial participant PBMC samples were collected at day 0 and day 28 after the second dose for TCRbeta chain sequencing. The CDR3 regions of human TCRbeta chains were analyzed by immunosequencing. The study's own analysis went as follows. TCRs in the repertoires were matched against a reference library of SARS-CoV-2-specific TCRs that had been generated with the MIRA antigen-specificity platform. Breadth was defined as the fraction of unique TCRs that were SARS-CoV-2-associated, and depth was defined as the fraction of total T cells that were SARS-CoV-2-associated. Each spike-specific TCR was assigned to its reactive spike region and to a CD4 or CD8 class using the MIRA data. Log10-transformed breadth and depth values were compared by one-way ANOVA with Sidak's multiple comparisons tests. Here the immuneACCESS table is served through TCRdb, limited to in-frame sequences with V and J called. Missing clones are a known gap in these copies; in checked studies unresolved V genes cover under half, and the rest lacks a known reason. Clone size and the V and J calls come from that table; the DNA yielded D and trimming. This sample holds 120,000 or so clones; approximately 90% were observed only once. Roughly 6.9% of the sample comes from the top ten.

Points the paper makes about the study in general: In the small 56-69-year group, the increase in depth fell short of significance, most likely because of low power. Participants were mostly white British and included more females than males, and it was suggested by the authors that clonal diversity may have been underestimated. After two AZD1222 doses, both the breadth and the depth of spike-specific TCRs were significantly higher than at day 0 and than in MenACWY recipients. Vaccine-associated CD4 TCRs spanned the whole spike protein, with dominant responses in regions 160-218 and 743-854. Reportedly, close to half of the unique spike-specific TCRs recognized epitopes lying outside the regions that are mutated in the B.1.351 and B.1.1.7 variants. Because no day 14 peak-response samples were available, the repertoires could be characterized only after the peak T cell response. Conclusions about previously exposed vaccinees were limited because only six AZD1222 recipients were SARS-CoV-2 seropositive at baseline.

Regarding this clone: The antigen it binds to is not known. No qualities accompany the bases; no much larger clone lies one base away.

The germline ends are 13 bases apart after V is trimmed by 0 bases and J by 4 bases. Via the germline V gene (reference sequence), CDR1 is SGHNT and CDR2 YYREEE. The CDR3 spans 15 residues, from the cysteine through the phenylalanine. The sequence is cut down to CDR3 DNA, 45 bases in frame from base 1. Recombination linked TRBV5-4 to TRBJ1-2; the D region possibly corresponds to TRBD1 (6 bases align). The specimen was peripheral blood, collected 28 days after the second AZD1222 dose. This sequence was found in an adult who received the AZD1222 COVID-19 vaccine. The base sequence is TGTGCCAGCAGCTTGGCTGGGGGCTGGGGCTATGGCTACACCTTC. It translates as CASSLAGGWGYGYTF.